The sequence of this T cell receptor beta chain was determined in a study of regulatory T cells in long-lasting Graves disease (dated by TCRdb to about 2021). About the investigation overall: In the newly diagnosed Graves' disease group, patients had been taking antithyroid drugs for less than 3 months. The study was registered as a clinical trial and conducted in China. A total of 33 samples underwent TCR sequencing: roughly 13 from persistent and roughly 20 from newly diagnosed Graves' disease patients. Patients with persistent Graves' disease were compared with patients with newly diagnosed Graves' disease using TCR sequencing and RNA sequencing of peripheral blood. General study outcomes and caveats: Only the TCR beta chain was sequenced and analyzed. Compared with newly diagnosed patients, patients with persistent Graves' disease had lower TCR Shannon entropy and fewer highly expanded clones, which suggests clonal expansion. Because the primary lesion, thyroid tissue, could not be accessed, the study looked at peripheral blood alone. The authors noted that the small sample size was a limitation that may lower accuracy. More public clonotypes were shared among persistent patients (roughly 3,000) than among newly diagnosed patients (966).

Sample time point, as interpreted from the label and publication: newly diagnosed GD, antithyroid drugs for less than 3 months. For both TCR sequencing and RNA sequencing, RNA was extracted from PBMCs using TRIzol. Graves' disease was diagnosed according to American Thyroid Association guidelines. Patients were recruited from an endocrinology department in Xi'an, China. Each patient gave around 9.2 milliliters of peripheral blood, collected in an EDTA anticoagulant tube. PBMCs were isolated by Ficoll Paque Plus density gradient separation without further T cell sorting. An Agilent 2100 Bioanalyzer and agarose gel were used to check RNA quality, and a NanoDrop 2000 was used to measure RNA concentration. Library preparation employed multiplex PCR. The sample was run on an Illumina HiSeq 4000. To build TCR beta libraries, CDR3 regions were amplified by Arm-PCR using iRepertoire HTBI primers. Gel purification was performed on PCR products prior to sequencing. The published analysis was carried out like this. A total of 62 TRBV and some 13 TRBJ segments were identified across samples and were used for gene usage analysis of CDR3 amino acid clonotypes. COPE and FqMerger were used to merge the filtered high-quality paired reads into contigs. BLAST was used to align contigs to IMGT TRBV, TRBD and TRBJ reference genes, with CDR3 defined following IMGT. Any clonotype with a frequency above 0.1% was classified as a highly expanded clone. Shannon entropy served as the measure of repertoire diversity, while the Gini coefficient captured V-J evenness. Public clonotypes were defined as clonotypes shared by more than one individual. The public reads were run again by TCRdb, first through fastp at Q25 and then through MiXCR, and only productive beta chains were kept. When rows share a CDR3 protein, they turn into one entry using the most common DNA and genes. The V and J calls come from TCRdb's annotation, not from the publication. This sample has about 500,000 distinct CDR3 sequences in its table, and 15% to 20% of those were observed once. The ten top clones hold less than 15% of the sample.

The sample holds many counts of this clonotype. Its antigen is unknown. Qualities for individual bases were not recorded, and no much larger clone is one base off. These data were also reused for a study on T cells in Graves' hyperthyroidism and ophthalmopathy. As described in the second report: A patient counted as having stable Graves' hyperthyroidism if no progression to ophthalmopathy occurred over 18 months of follow-up. Hyperthyroidism patients were aged 18 to 65 years and newly diagnosed, with disease duration of less than 2 months. Any patient with an uncontrolled infection, another autoimmune disease, pregnancy or lactation was excluded. Diagnoses relied on clinical symptoms, serum thyroxine and TRAb, thyroid ultrasound and orbital computed tomography. The first round of RT-PCR for the TCR CDR3 was performed with the HTBI primer set and the Qiagen OneStep RT-PCR kit. Most expanded thyroid clonotypes (frequency above 0.001) were also found in blood, which suggests that blood repertoires may mirror thyroid immune responses. In cross-validation, a model built on a 13 V-J signature told ophthalmopathy apart from stable hyperthyroidism with 85% to 90% sensitivity and around 81% specificity, and in testing the same model reached 80%/75%. During validation, the model predicted progression to ophthalmopathy a median of around 7 months ahead of onset, with almost 71% sensitivity and around 73% specificity. A discovery cohort of about 100 patients, roughly 43 with Graves' ophthalmopathy and 57 with stable Graves' hyperthyroidism, was used to find distinguishing TCR V-J signatures. Prospective prediction of ophthalmopathy was tested in an independent validation cohort consisting of 18 hyperthyroidism patients and some 15 patients who later progressed to ophthalmopathy. The 90 or so discovery patients were randomly split 7:3 into training and test sets. Thyroid tissue and blood T-cell repertoires from roughly six Graves' hyperthyroidism patients were also compared in the study. Once sampling was done, hyperthyroidism patients were given methimazole at a starting dose of 30 mg daily, whereas ophthalmopathy patients were given high-dose intravenous methylprednisolone. Libraries were constructed in a second round of multiplex PCR, after which size selection and purification were performed. Paired-end sequencing of the libraries was performed with 100 bp reads on an Illumina HiSeq2000. SOAPnuke was used to process the raw data, throwing out any read that contained adapters or uncalled bases, had a mean Phred below 15, or lacked an exact constant-primer or identifier match. High-quality paired reads were merged with COPE v1.2.5, and unique nucleotide sequences were defined as clonotypes. MiTCR v1.1 was used to align clonotypes to the IMGT TRBV, TRBD and TRBJ reference segments. Only V-J combinations with frequency above 0.0001, covering about 99% of repertoires, were analysed. A TCS score was defined as the ratio of F50 (clonal expansion) to E x V (chaos), with BLOSUM62-based TCRdist applied between CDR3 peptides within each V-J. Welch's t-statistics and random forest reduced around 510 V-J features to roughly 13, which were used in a naive Bayes classifier (R e1071). No statistical method was used to fix the sample size in advance, and group allocation was not hidden from the investigators. The paper describes TCR Vbeta CDR3 sequencing of 135 peripheral blood samples, made up of fewer than 50 ophthalmopathy patients, roughly 80 hyperthyroidism patients and roughly 17 progressor patients.

The clonotype was recovered from a man aged 35 to 55 with Graves disease. Donor details come from another sample of the same person, matched by shared clones. The specimen was peripheral blood mononuclear cells (PBMCs), collected at new diagnosis, from a patient treated with antithyroid drugs.

CDR3 reads: CASSSRDRELNTGELFF. The nucleotide sequence reads TGCGCCAGCAGCTCCCGGGACAGGGAGCTTAACACCGGGGAGCTGTTTTTT. The sequence joins TRBV5-1 to TRBJ2-2, with TRBD1 identical over 9 junction bases. Via the germline V gene, CDR1 is SGHRS and CDR2 YFSETQ. Trimming removed 3 bases from V and 2 bases from J; the gene matches leave 8 bases unexplained. CDR3 length: 17 amino acids, cysteine to phenylalanine. Here the CDR3 DNA is all that survives: 51 bases in frame from base 1.